Following are 8 T cell receptor beta chains from one sample sequenced in a study of blood T cells in healthy people across ages. A J-beta primer mix and a sample-barcoded 5' primer were used in a second PCR of about 7 to 12 cycles. Each CDR3 protein gets one entry after TCRdb re-called the 5' RACE reads with MiXCR. This repertoire shows 750,000 to 950,000 distinct CDR3 sequences, roughly 26% found once; its top ten account for about 3%. Another study also made use of these data, one on T cells of mothers and their children.

The sequenced sample consisted of blood. These receptors were obtained from a boy younger than 18 in good health.

This clonotype was seen a few times. The genes are TRBV12-3 or TRBV12-4 and TRBJ2-7; 7 positions agree with TRBD1. The J segment lost 2 bases and the V segment lost 5 bases, leaving 12 bases of the junction unmatched. CDR3 size: 16 residues. CDR3 protein: CASSPTGVPIAYEQYF. The CDR3 region has the DNA TGTGCCAGCAGTCCTACAGGGGTACCTATAGCCTACGAGCAGTACTTC.

V gene TRBV28 combines with J gene TRBJ2-7; 16 positions match TRBD2. This CDR3 region has 17 residues. With V trimmed by 4 bases and J by 9 bases, 12 bases remained unmatched. CDR1 is MDHEN and CDR2 is SYDVKM in the germline V gene. The CDR3 is CASSSSGGLAGGPRQYF. The CDR3 DNA reads TGTGCCAGCAGTTCCTCGGGGGGACTAGCGGGAGGGCCTAGGCAGTACTTC.

The chain employs TRBV3-1 and TRBJ2-4, with D perhaps TRBD1 or TRBD2 (5 bases each). The V gene's germline CDR1 is LGHDT and CDR2 YNNKEL (reference sequence). This CDR3 has 14 amino acids. Trimming pared 2 bases from V and 12 bases from J, leaving 17 bases between. The CDR3 here is CASSQRTGGDSQYF. As DNA, the CDR3 is TGTGCCAGCAGCCAAAGGACTGGGGGTGACAGTCAGTACTTC.

The genes are TRBV7-9 and TRBJ2-3; possible D gene TRBD1, 6 bases. The CDR3 has 15 amino acids. Germline V gives CDR1 SEHNR, CDR2 FQNEAQ (reference sequence). With 4 bases removed from V and 2 bases from J, the gap between germline ends came to 13 bases. The CDR3 sequence is CASSYLTGNTDTQYF. For the CDR3, the DNA is TGTGCCAGCAGCTACCTCACAGGGAACACAGATACGCAGTATTTT.

This clonotype was found once. Sequence at one end of the junction differs from germline and may be a read error. This sequence joins TRBV30 and TRBJ2-3; D is unclear. The length of the CDR3 is 15 residues. The germline CDR1 and CDR2 sequences are GTSNPN and SVGIG (reference sequence). CDR3 sequence: CASRPAQRTTDTRYF. The CDR3 region has the DNA TGTGCCTCCAGACCGGCTCAGAGAACCACAGATACGCGGTATTTT.

On this clonotype itself: One end of the junction does not line up with germline, which may come from a read error. The chain is built from TRBV5-1 and TRBJ2-5; 9 bases are a match to TRBD2. The CDR3 is 16 amino acids. CDR1 is SGHRS, CDR2 YFSETQ, per germline. CDR3 in amino acids: CASSQIAGANQETQHF. DNA of the CDR3: TGCGCCAGCAGCCAGATAGCGGGGGCCAACCAAGAGACCCAGCACTTT.

In its sample, this clonotype was seen a few times. The V gene is TRBV6-5, the J gene TRBJ2-5, with D uncertain. CDR3 length equals 15 residues. V was shortened by 4 bases and J by 3 bases, with 15 bases between the two germline ends. The germline V gene encodes CDR1 MNHEY and CDR2 SVGAGI. CDR3 DNA sequence: TGTGCCAGCAGTTCGTCCGACGTTGTGAAAGAGACCCAGTACTTC. Translated: CASSSSDVVKETQYF.

The J gene is TRBJ1-1, the V gene TRBV15; D unclear. This CDR3 contains 12 residues. Between the trimmed V and J ends, which lost 11 bases and 1 base, there was a span of 11 bases. Germline lookup yields CDR1 LNHNV and CDR2 YYDKDF (reference sequence). The CDR3: CAAAPGNTEAFF. The CDR3, as DNA: TGTGCCGCCGCGCCGGGGAACACTGAAGCTTTCTTT.